These 32 T cell receptor beta chains were sequenced from one sample in a study of T cells in Graves' hyperthyroidism and ophthalmopathy. Amplification targeted TCR beta CDR3 regions from RNA transcripts. Initially, a first-round RT-PCR of the TCR CDR3 employed the HTBI primer set. One entry per CDR3 protein, called by TCRdb with MiXCR from the multiplex PCR reads. The sample consists of roughly 420,000 distinct CDR3 sequences, about a sixth of them appearing once. Sequenced input: blood. Every receptor here comes from a woman aged 18-35 years with Graves' hyperthyroidism.

This clonotype was seen repeatedly, ten times or more. The V gene is TRBV18, the J gene TRBJ2-1; maybe TRBD1 (6 bases). Germline assignment: CDR1 KGHSH and CDR2 LQKENI. CDR3 length: 15 residues. Trimming shortened V by 8 bases and J by 0 bases, and 14 bases separated the two germline ends. The CDR3 sequence is CASSPQGSSYNEQFF. The CDR3 bases are TGTGCCAGCAGCCCACAGGGAAGCTCCTACAATGAGCAGTTCTTC.

A few counts support this clonotype. V and J are TRBV11-2 and TRBJ2-2; D unclear. The CDR3 runs 14 residues. Trimming stripped 3 bases from V and 2 bases from J, with 7 bases between. The germline gives CDR1 SGHAT, CDR2 FQNNGV. The CDR3 DNA reads TGTGCCAGCAGCTTTCTGATAAACACCGGGGAGCTGTTTTTT. Its protein product is CASSFLINTGELFF.

The sample holds many counts of this clonotype. The gene calls are TRBV20-1 and TRBJ2-1; D is possibly TRBD2 (6 bases). Looked up from germline, CDR1 is DFQATT and CDR2 is SNEGSKA (reference sequence). Trimming left V 4 bases short and J 7 bases short, with 20 bases between. The CDR3 contains 15 residues. The CDR3 sequence is CSAITGSWGRNEQFF. CDR3 bases: TGCAGTGCTATCACCGGGAGCTGGGGCCGAAATGAGCAGTTCTTC.

This clonotype was counted ten times or more. V gene TRBV28 combines with J gene TRBJ1-1, with unresolved D. The ends were cut back, 2 bases at V and 4 bases at J, with 8 bases in the middle. The germline gives CDR1 MDHEN, CDR2 SYDVKM. The CDR3 contains 13 residues. CDR3 DNA: TGTGCCAGCAGTTTACCCCCGGGCACTGAAGCTTTCTTT. The encoded protein is CASSLPPGTEAFF.

This clonotype has a count of ten or more. This rearrangement joins TRBV6-1 to TRBJ2-7; possibly TRBD2 for D (6 bases). The CDR3 is made up of 14 amino acids. The germline V gene has CDR1 MNHNS and CDR2 SASEGT. Trimming took 5 bases from V and 6 from J, leaving 17 bases between them. Written as DNA, the CDR3 is TGTGCCAGCAGTTCGTTGGGAGGATTGGGCGAGCAGTACTTC. It yields the protein CASSSLGGLGEQYF.

Points on this clonotype: Since no conserved phenylalanine or tryptophan closes the CDR3, a read error is the likely cause. This rearrangement joins TRBV25-1 to TRBJ2-2, with 11 bases that match TRBD2. V trimming: 5 bases; J trimming: 1 base; junction bases outside the gene matches: 9. Germline CDR1 is MGHDK and CDR2 is SYGVNS. The CDR3 is 18 residues long. CDR3 protein: CASSLLHTSGRNTGELFL. DNA of the CDR3: TGTGCCAGCAGTTTACTGCACACTAGCGGGAGGAACACCGGGGAGCTGTTTCTT.

This clonotype was recorded many times. The chain is built from TRBV28 and TRBJ1-3; D is unclear. Trimming took 1 base from V and 0 from J, leaving 16 bases between them. The V gene's germline CDR1 is MDHEN and CDR2 SYDVKM. The CDR3 spans 18 residues. The CDR3 here is CASSLLQLRVHSGNTIYF. The CDR3 nucleotides are TGTGCCAGCAGTTTATTGCAGCTAAGGGTCCACTCTGGAAACACCATATATTTT.

At least ten counts were recorded for this clonotype. The chain has TRBV28 and TRBJ2-7; the D gene could be TRBD1 or TRBD2 (5 bases each). The CDR3 runs 14 residues. Germline lookup yields CDR1 MDHEN and CDR2 SYDVKM. Trimming cost V 4 bases and J 2 bases, with 12 bases left between them. In DNA form, the CDR3 reads TGTGCCAGCAGTTCCAGGGACCAGCCCTACGAGCAGTACTTC. Its translation: CASSSRDQPYEQYF.

This chain connects TRBV20-1 to TRBJ1-2; the D gene is possibly TRBD1 (5 bases). The CDR3 runs to 14 residues. V was clipped by 0 bases and J by 5 bases, with 13 bases between them. CDR1 and CDR2 (germline): DFQATT, SNEGSKA (reference sequence). CDR3 DNA: TGCAGTGCTAGAGAGGGGCAGGGCCGTTATGGCTACACCTTC. Translation gives CSAREGQGRYGYTF.

This clonotype was picked up many times. This sequence joins TRBV7-9 and TRBJ2-7; 12 bases map to TRBD2. From germline, CDR1 is SEHNR and CDR2 FQNEAQ (reference sequence). There are 15 residues in the CDR3. With V trimmed by 4 bases and J by 3 bases, 4 bases remained unmatched. The CDR3 spells CASSSGTSGRYEQYF. Written as DNA, the CDR3 is TGTGCCAGCAGCTCTGGGACTAGCGGGCGCTACGAGCAGTACTTC.

About this clonotype itself: A much bigger clone sits one base away, suggesting this may be a read error. V gene TRBV12-3 or TRBV12-4 combines with J gene TRBJ2-3; no reliable D call. V lost 2 bases and J lost 1, with 10 bases in between. This CDR3 contains 15 residues. This CDR3 is CASSLKQVGTDTQYF. In nucleotides, the CDR3 is TGTGCCAGCAGTTTAAAGCAGGTTGGCACAGATACGCAGTATTTT.

This clonotype was picked up many times. The chain employs TRBV2 and TRBJ2-4; no reliable D call. This CDR3 is built from 17 residues. V lost 3 bases and J lost 0, with 15 bases in between. Germline values: CDR1 SNHLY, CDR2 FYNNEI. The CDR3 loop reads CASSELTAALAKNIQYF. In nucleotides, the CDR3 is TGTGCCAGCAGTGAGTTGACGGCCGCATTAGCCAAAAACATTCAGTACTTC.

This clonotype was counted at least ten times. The genes are TRBV5-1 and TRBJ1-1; TRBD1 is a possible D gene (5 bases). The V gene lost 4 bases and the J gene lost 1 base, with 11 bases spanning the gap. Germline V gene sequence: CDR1 SGHRS, CDR2 YFSETQ. The CDR3 loop spans 14 amino acids. The DNA for the CDR3 is TGCGCCAGCAGCCCCGCAGGGCCGAACACTGAAGCTTTCTTT. This codes for CASSPAGPNTEAFF.

The table lists this clonotype with a few counts. V usage is TRBV7-9 and J usage is TRBJ2-1; tentative D call: TRBD1 (6 bases). Trimming took off 4 bases at V and 7 bases at J, with 11 bases between the two ends. This CDR3 has 13 residues. Germline CDR1 is SEHNR and CDR2 is FQNEAQ (reference sequence). This chain's CDR3 is CASSSGAGNEQFF. The CDR3 nucleotides read TGTGCCAGCAGCTCAGGGGCCGGGAATGAGCAGTTCTTC.

This clonotype was seen ten or more times. This chain joins TRBV28 and TRBJ1-1; possible D gene TRBD1, 5 bases. From germline, CDR1 is MDHEN and CDR2 SYDVKM. This CDR3 is built from 15 residues. V lost 5 bases and J lost 5, with 18 bases in between. In DNA, the CDR3 is TGTGCCAGCAGTCCGAGAGGGGTCGGGGAGACTGAAGCTTTCTTT. As protein: CASSPRGVGETEAFF. Filled out from reference TRBV28 and TRBJ1-1, the complete variable domain reads DVKVTQSSRYLVKRTGEKVFLECVQDMDHENMFWYRQDPGLGLRLIYFSYDVKMKEKGDIPEGYSVSREKKERFSLILESASTNQTSMYLCASSPRGVGETEAFFGQGTRLTVV.

The chain employs TRBV6-1 and TRBJ1-2; D gene unclear. This CDR3 is 12 amino acids long. Germline CDR1 MNHNS, CDR2 SASEGT. V was cut by 2 bases and J by 7 bases, with 8 bases left in between. CDR3 sequence reads: CASSESRFGYTF. DNA of the CDR3: TGTGCCAGCAGTGAATCGAGGTTTGGCTACACCTTC.

This clonotype was recorded many times. This chain joins TRBV28 and TRBJ1-1, with a tentative D call TRBD1 (5 bases). Germline V gene data show CDR1 as MDHEN and CDR2 as SYDVKM. V was shortened by 10 bases and J by 5 bases, with 20 bases between the two germline ends. The CDR3 spans 14 residues. In DNA, the CDR3 is TGTGCCACTATCTGGGGAGGGAGGGGAACTGAAGCTTTCTTT. It yields the protein CATIWGGRGTEAFF.

This clonotype has at least ten counts. The chain uses TRBV12-3 or TRBV12-4 and TRBJ2-1, with 7 nucleotides matching TRBD1. V trimming: 8 bases; J trimming: 2 bases; junction bases outside the gene matches: 6. CDR3 length: 14 residues. In nucleotides, the CDR3 is TGTGCCAGCTCGACAGGGTATACCTACAATGAGCAGTTCTTC. This translates into CASSTGYTYNEQFF.

This clonotype appeared many times. The chain recombines TRBV2 with TRBJ2-1, with a weak D call TRBD1 (7 bases). V lost 10 bases and J lost 6, with 10 bases in between. The germline CDR1 and CDR2 sequences are SNHLY and FYNNEI. CDR3 length equals 11 residues. The CDR3 sequence is CAIQGGNEQFF. The CDR3 bases are TGTGCCATTCAGGGGGGCAATGAGCAGTTCTTC. Complete variable domain (other parts from reference TRBV2 and TRBJ2-1): EPEVTQTPSHQVTQMGQEVILRCVPISNHLYFYWYRQILGQKVEFLVSFYNNEISEKSEIFDDQFSVERPDGSNFTLKIRSTKLEDSAMYFCAIQGGNEQFFGPGTRLTVL.

This clonotype was seen many times. The rearrangement joins TRBV7-8 to TRBJ1-1, with D possibly TRBD1 on 6 matching bases. Germline CDR1 reads SGHVS; CDR2 reads FQNEAQ. V was trimmed by 3 bases and J by 5 bases, leaving 19 bases between them. The CDR3 is 16 amino acids. The CDR3 reads CASSLSRVRGETEAFF. Here the CDR3 DNA reads TGTGCCAGCAGCTTGAGCAGGGTCAGGGGAGAGACTGAAGCTTTCTTT.

A remark on this clonotype: A clone one base away is much larger, so this may be a read error. The rearrangement links TRBV7-9 to TRBJ2-7; no clear D gene. This CDR3 has 12 amino acids. Germline lookup yields CDR1 SEHNR and CDR2 FQNEAQ (reference sequence). The CDR3 DNA is TGTGCCAGCAGCTTAAGCGAATACGAGCGGTACTTC. It encodes CASSLSEYERYF.

The rearrangement joins TRBV12-3 or TRBV12-4 to TRBJ2-3; the match to TRBD2 covers 8 bases. The CDR3 spans 16 residues. V lost 6 bases to trimming and J lost 0 bases; unmatched junction nucleotides: 8. The CDR3 loop reads CASSPSERGSTDTQYF. The CDR3 nucleotides are TGTGCCAGCAGCCCCTCGGAGCGGGGGAGCACAGATACGCAGTATTTT.

Comments on this clonotype: A much more abundant neighbour one base away suggests this may be a read error. CDR3 in amino acids: CATGIGLAGVGDTGELFF. The CDR3 nucleotides read TGTGCCACCGGCATCGGACTAGCGGGAGTGGGGGATACCGGGGAGCTGTTTTTT. The chain carries TRBV15 and TRBJ2-2, with 13 bases lining up with TRBD2. The CDR3 runs to 18 residues. The V gene end was trimmed by 8 bases and the J gene end by 5 bases; junction bases not matched to a gene: 14. Germline-derived CDR1 and CDR2 are LNHNV and YYDKDF (reference sequence).

The chain carries TRBV7-2 and TRBJ2-7; D gene unclear. The CDR3 consists of 14 residues. The V end was cut by 1 base, the J end by 3 bases, with 10 bases between. From germline, CDR1 is SGHTA and CDR2 FQGNSA. The CDR3 nucleotides read TGTGCCAGCAGCTTAGTAGGTATGAACTACGAGCAGTACTTC. It specifies CASSLVGMNYEQYF. Complete variable domain (other parts from reference TRBV7-2 and TRBJ2-7): GAGVSQSPSNKVTEKGKDVELRCDPISGHTALYWYRQSLGQGLEFLIYFQGNSAPDKSGLPSDRFSAERTGGSVSTLTIQRTQQEDSAVYLCASSLVGMNYEQYFGPGTRLTVT.

The chain has TRBV12-3 or TRBV12-4 and TRBJ1-2; the D is unclear. Trimming cost V 0 bases and J 2 bases, with 7 bases left between them. This CDR3 has 14 amino acids. The CDR3: CASSLAAMNYGYTF. CDR3 bases: TGTGCCAGCAGTTTAGCAGCGATGAACTATGGCTACACCTTC.

The chain joins TRBV7-9 to TRBJ2-6, with D hard to call. CDR1 and CDR2 from the germline V gene are SEHNR and FQNEAQ (reference sequence). V lost 8 bases, J lost 0 bases, and 11 bases lay in between. There are 15 residues in the CDR3. The CDR3 reads CASPGVHSGANVLTF. CDR3 nucleotide sequence: TGTGCCAGCCCTGGAGTTCACTCTGGGGCCAACGTCCTGACTTTC.

In this sample, this clonotype turned up a few times. The J gene is TRBJ2-5, the V gene TRBV12-3 or TRBV12-4; 8 bases agree with TRBD1. The junction had 11 bases not matched to a gene; V was cut back by 5 bases and J by 3 bases. The CDR3 is 16 residues long. The CDR3 bases are TGTGCCAGCAGTCCCTCTCCGGACAGGGTGAAAGAGACCCAGTACTTC. As protein: CASSPSPDRVKETQYF.

Ten or more counts support this clonotype. J is TRBJ2-7 and V is TRBV28; 9 bases are shared with TRBD2. The CDR3 extends over 15 amino acids. Germline values: CDR1 MDHEN, CDR2 SYDVKM. J was trimmed by 5 bases and V by 2 bases; bases with no gene match: 7. The CDR3 DNA reads TGTGCCAGCAGTTTAGTGGCTAGCGGGAAACACGAGCAGTACTTC. It codes for CASSLVASGKHEQYF.

This chain connects TRBV5-1 to TRBJ1-1, with a tentative D call TRBD1 (6 bases). Trimming left V 0 bases short and J 5 bases short, with 14 bases between. Germline lookup yields CDR1 SGHRS and CDR2 YFSETQ. The CDR3 contains 15 residues. CDR3 loop: CASSLDRVSSTEAFF. DNA for the CDR3: TGCGCCAGCAGCTTGGACAGGGTTAGTAGTACTGAAGCTTTCTTT. The whole variable domain, remainder taken from reference TRBV5-1 and TRBJ1-1, is KAGVTQTPRYLIKTRGQQVTLSCSPISGHRSVSWYQQTPGQGLQFLFEYFSETQRNKGNFPGRFSGRQFSNSRSEMNVSTLELGDSALYLCASSLDRVSSTEAFFGQGTRLTVV.

This clonotype was counted ten times or more. The chain recombines TRBV20-1 with TRBJ2-3, with 9 bases aligning to TRBD2. The V gene's germline CDR1 is DFQATT and CDR2 SNEGSKA (reference sequence). The CDR3 contains 14 residues. The ends lost 6 bases at V and 5 bases at J; junction bases unmatched: 9. Here the CDR3 reads CSARTSAKLDTQYF. CDR3 DNA sequence: TGCAGTGCAAGGACTAGCGCCAAGTTAGATACGCAGTATTTT.

The CDR3 DNA sequence: TGTGCCAGTAGTACAGCCCTGGTGGGTAACACTGAAGCTTTCTTT. This gives the protein CASSTALVGNTEAFF. This chain links TRBV19 with TRBJ1-1; D is uncertain. The CDR3 runs 15 residues. The germline CDR1 and CDR2 sequences are LNHDA and SQIVND (reference sequence). Trimming removed 4 bases from V and 2 bases from J, with 14 bases in between.

This clonotype was observed many times. The J gene is TRBJ2-5, the V gene TRBV7-2; the match to TRBD2 covers 10 bases. The CDR3 contains 14 residues. V was pared by 5 bases and J by 7 bases, with 7 bases of the junction left unmatched. Germline V gene lookup returns CDR1 SGHTA and CDR2 FQGNSA. In DNA form, the CDR3 reads TGTGCCAGCAGCCCAGGACTAGCGGCCCGGACCCAGTACTTC. It translates to CASSPGLAARTQYF.